This TCR beta chain comes out of a study of cytomegalovirus exposure and HLA in healthy donors. The study's findings and limits: A later analysis showed that HLA-associated TCR beta chains had undergone more clonal expansion than equally common others.

PCR primers comprised 60 Vbeta and 13 Jbeta primers. The table came from immunoSEQ multiplex PCR; TCRdb's copy has only in-frame clones and leaves some out. The repertoire has under 200,000 clones, under 70% of them found once; the top ten carry 2.8%. As regards this clone: Its antigen is not known.

The germline V gene has CDR1 SGHRS and CDR2 YFSETQ. The CDR3 spans 13 residues. V was trimmed by 4 bases and J by 1 base, leaving 8 bases between them. The sequence came from a woman between 40 and 50 years old in good health and CMV-seropositive. The specimen sequenced was PBMCs. V gene TRBV5-1 combines with J gene TRBJ1-1; D might be TRBD1 (5 bases). The CDR3 DNA follows: TGCGCCAGCAGCCAACAGGAGAACACTGAAGCTTTCTTT. Translation gives CASSQQENTEAFF. Variable domain in full (rest from reference TRBV5-1 and TRBJ1-1): KAGVTQTPRYLIKTRGQQVTLSCSPISGHRSVSWYQQTPGQGLQFLFEYFSETQRNKGNFPGRFSGRQFSNSRSEMNVSTLELGDSALYLCASSQQENTEAFFGQGTRLTVV.